This TCR beta chain emerged from a study of blood T cell repertoires in COVID-19. Original data processing: Counts of nucleated cells, estimated from reference gene primer amplification, were obtained. Libraries were prepared by immunoSEQ multiplex PCR; TCRdb keeps only in-frame clonotypes and omits some of them. Clonal size and the V and J genes are those of that table, whereas D and trimming came from the DNA. The repertoire includes about 140,000 clones, roughly 80% of them detected once, and roughly 10% sits in the top ten. The junction had 14 bases not matched to a gene; V was cut back by 4 bases and J by 9 bases. The germline CDR1 and CDR2 sequences are SGDLS and YYNGEE. This CDR3 spans 18 amino acids.

This receptor was obtained from an elderly woman in a cohort sampled during active or convalescent COVID-19. This rearrangement joins TRBV9 to TRBJ2-1, with 15 bases aligning to TRBD2. Sequencing input: peripheral blood. CDR3 loop: CASSLSGLAGGSQSEQFF. The CDR3 region has the DNA TGTGCCAGCAGCCTAAGTGGACTAGCGGGGGGGTCCCAAAGTGAGCAGTTCTTC.